The T cell receptor beta chain under discussion was sequenced for a study of T cell changes during pregnancy in multiple sclerosis. Clones were read by immunoSEQ multiplex PCR, and TCRdb kept only the in-frame ones, dropping some. The table records 22,000 or so clones, approximately 93% of them present only once. There are 12 residues in the CDR3. The germline V gene has CDR1 SNHLY and CDR2 FYNNEI. Trimming removed 6 bases from V and 9 bases from J, with 11 bases in between. The chain is built from TRBV2 and TRBJ2-2; D call uncertain. This clonotype was obtained from a female donor in good health, enrolled as a control in a pregnancy study. This specimen was CD4+ T cells from peripheral blood mononuclear cells, taken after pregnancy. The CDR3 protein is CASSEILRELFF. DNA for the CDR3: TGTGCCAGCAGCGAAATCCTTCGGGAGCTGTTTTTT. Full variable domain (remainder filled in from reference TRBV2 and TRBJ2-2): EPEVTQTPSHQVTQMGQEVILRCVPISNHLYFYWYRQILGQKVEFLVSFYNNEISEKSEIFDDQFSVERPDGSNFTLKIRSTKLEDSAMYFCASSEILRELFFGEGSRLTVL.